This record looks at one T cell receptor (beta chain) sequence and its context. Its antigen is undetermined. This entry belongs to a study of T cell responses to AZD1222 COVID-19 vaccine. Study-wide results and limits: Donors were mostly white British, more females; clonal diversity possibly underestimated.

CDR3 length equals 12 residues. Clones were read by immunoSEQ multiplex PCR, and TCRdb kept only the in-frame ones, dropping some. The sample lists tens of thousands of clones, roughly 89% seen once, with approximately 7% in the top ten. The source is an adult in good health. The sample consisted of peripheral blood, taken on day 0 of AZD1222 vaccination. The chain has TRBV23-1 and TRBJ2-2; TRBD1 might be the D (6 bases). TRBV23-1 is classed as an ORF, of uncertain function. CDR3 bases: TGCATCGGACAGACAAAGACCGGGGAGCTGTTTTTT. Encoded protein: CIGQTKTGELFF.